This TCR beta chain was recovered during a study of Graves' ophthalmopathy and Graves' hyperthyroidism. In its sample, this clonotype was seen many times. Trimming pared 1 base from V and 6 bases from J, leaving 13 bases between. Germline V gene lookup returns CDR1 SGHVS and CDR2 FNYEAQ. This CDR3 contains 14 residues. Moderately to severely active ophthalmopathy under 3 months, CAS at least 3, NOSPECS at least 4. Certain patients were not enrolled. These were patients with other autoimmune diseases, uncontrolled infections, pregnancy or lactation. RNA transcripts provided the template for amplifying TCR beta CDR3 regions. The workflow started with a first-round RT-PCR run with HTBI primers and then moved on to a second-round multiplex PCR. TCRdb called the multiplex PCR reads again in MiXCR, with one record for every CDR3 protein. The sample yields about 700,000 distinct CDR3 sequences, 40% seen once.

This TCR was recovered from an adult man with Graves' ophthalmopathy. The rearrangement uses TRBV7-6 and TRBJ2-7; tentatively, D is TRBD1 (5 bases). The sequenced material came from peripheral blood. The CDR3 reads CASSLEHQGTEQYF. In DNA, the CDR3 is TGTGCCAGCAGCTTAGAGCATCAGGGAACCGAGCAGTACTTC.